Presented here are 30 T cell receptor beta chains from one specimen sequenced in a study of T cell repertoires in cytomegalovirus infection. TCRdb reanalysed the reads using MiXCR and keeps one entry per CDR3 protein. The table records about 830,000 distinct CDR3 sequences, around a third of them present only once. Antigen specificity for these receptors is unknown. Sequenced here: cultured CD8+ T cells from PBMCs, sampled from culture after CMV antigen stimulation. The source is a human donor in good health (CMV status not recorded). Some clones in this sample may be carry-over from other donors' samples.

The table lists this clonotype with a few counts. The gene calls are TRBV29-1 and TRBJ2-5; D perhaps matches TRBD1 (5 bases). The germline V gene encodes CDR1 SQVTM and CDR2 ANQGSEA. V was shortened by 5 bases and J by 6 bases, with 16 bases between the two germline ends. This CDR3 spans 13 amino acids. CDR3 DNA: TGCAGCGTTCACCCAGGGTCACTCCAGACCCAGTACTTC. Protein product: CSVHPGSLQTQYF.

This clonotype appeared a few times. V and J are TRBV7-8 and TRBJ1-6; D might be TRBD1 (6 bases). In germline, CDR1 is SGHVS, CDR2 FQNEAQ. The germline V and J ends were trimmed by 5 bases and 8 bases, with 16 bases remaining between them. The CDR3 covers 15 residues. The CDR3: CASSPSTGIYSPLHF. The CDR3, as DNA: TGTGCCAGCAGCCCCTCGACAGGAATTTATTCACCCCTCCACTTT.

This clonotype showed up many times. The chain recombines TRBV7-6 with TRBJ2-2; D gene uncertain. Trimming cost V 3 bases and J 0 bases, with 14 bases left between them. Germline CDR1 is SGHVS and CDR2 is FNYEAQ. The CDR3 extends over 17 amino acids. The CDR3 DNA sequence: TGTGCCAGCAGCTTGTCTCCTCGAGGAACGAACACCGGGGAGCTGTTTTTT. Residues: CASSLSPRGTNTGELFF.

The genes are TRBV6-1 and TRBJ1-5, with TRBD1 identical over 9 bases. V gave up 2 bases and J gave up 0 bases; unmatched junction bases: 8. CDR1 and CDR2 (germline): MNHNS, SASEGT. The CDR3 has 18 amino acids. The CDR3 protein is CASSERDRDYTSNQPQHF. CDR3 in DNA: TGTGCCAGCAGTGAACGGGACAGGGACTATACTAGCAATCAGCCCCAGCATTTT.

The rearrangement joins TRBV27 to TRBJ1-2, with no clear D. This CDR3 region has 13 residues. The ends were cut back, 5 bases at V and 6 bases at J, with 13 bases in the middle. Germline V gene lookup returns CDR1 MNHEY and CDR2 SMNVEV (reference sequence). Here the CDR3 reads CASSIGPADGYTF. In nucleotides, the CDR3 is TGTGCCAGCAGTATAGGGCCAGCGGATGGCTACACCTTC.

V usage is TRBV15 and J usage is TRBJ1-4, with D maybe TRBD1 (5 bases). CDR3 length: 15 residues. V was cut by 3 bases and J by 5 bases, with 13 bases left in between. From germline, CDR1 is LNHNV and CDR2 YYDKDF (reference sequence). The CDR3 DNA follows: TGTGCCACCAGCAGGGACACCCGAGGAAATGAAAAACTGTTTTTT. Protein product: CATSRDTRGNEKLFF. Drawing the rest from reference TRBV15 and TRBJ1-4, the complete variable domain is DAMVIQNPRYQVTQFGKPVTLSCSQTLNHNVMYWYQQKSSQAPKLLFHYYDKDFNNEADTPDNFQSRRPNTSFCFLDIRSPGLGDTAMYLCATSRDTRGNEKLFFGSGTQLSVL.

CDR3 in amino acids: CASSWDPEGQGPNTGELFF. In nucleotides, the CDR3 is TGTGCCAGCAGTTGGGACCCCGAAGGCCAGGGGCCGAACACCGGGGAGCTGTTTTTT. The rearrangement joins TRBV6-6 to TRBJ2-2, with D perhaps TRBD1 (6 bases). The germline CDR1 and CDR2 sequences are MNHNY and SVGAGI (reference sequence). The CDR3 runs 19 residues. The V gene lost 4 bases and the J gene lost 0 bases, with 21 bases spanning the gap.

In this sample, this clonotype turned up a few times. The rearrangement joins TRBV28 to TRBJ2-3; unclear D gene. Germline loops: CDR1 MDHEN, CDR2 SYDVKM. Trimming removed 0 bases at V and 0 bases at J, with 10 bases between. The CDR3 loop spans 16 amino acids. The CDR3 loop is CASSLWESSSTDTQYF. CDR3 nucleotides: TGTGCCAGCAGTTTATGGGAGAGCTCTAGCACAGATACGCAGTATTTT.

This clonotype was counted many times. This rearrangement joins TRBV7-9 to TRBJ2-1; the match to TRBD2 covers 10 bases. Germline V gene lookup returns CDR1 SEHNR and CDR2 FQNEAQ (reference sequence). Trimming removed 5 bases from V and 7 bases from J; junction bases left unmatched: 11. The CDR3 contains 16 residues. The CDR3, as DNA: TGTGCCAGCAGCGGGGTGAAGCGGGGGGGCCCGAATGAGCAGTTCTTC. Translating it yields CASSGVKRGGPNEQFF.

The chain uses TRBV4-1 and TRBJ1-3, with D maybe TRBD1 (6 bases). This CDR3 spans 16 amino acids. Germline V lookup: CDR1 MGHRA, CDR2 YSYEKL. Trimming left V 1 base short and J 4 bases short, with 14 bases between. The CDR3 is CASSQVTGTGGNTIYF. The CDR3 nucleotides are TGCGCCAGCAGCCAAGTAACAGGGACCGGAGGAAACACCATATATTTT.

The rearrangement joins TRBV10-3 to TRBJ2-7, with D tentatively TRBD1 or TRBD2 (5 bases each). The CDR3 is made up of 14 amino acids. The germline V gene has CDR1 ENHRY and CDR2 SYGVKD. The germline V and J ends were trimmed by 4 bases and 5 bases, with 15 bases remaining between them. CDR3 sequence (DNA): TGTGCCATCAGTGGGGGACCACAACCGGACGAGCAGTACTTC. Translation: CAISGGPQPDEQYF.

V is TRBV3-1 and J is TRBJ1-1; no reliable D call. The germline CDR1 and CDR2 sequences are LGHDT and YNNKEL (reference sequence). CDR3 size: 16 residues. V lost 0 bases and J lost 1, with 12 bases in between. DNA for the CDR3: TGTGCCAGCAGCCAAGATATCCGGGGAACGAACACTGAAGCTTTCTTT. Translation gives CASSQDIRGTNTEAFF.

This clonotype was observed at least ten times. The chain has TRBV12-3 or TRBV12-4 and TRBJ1-2; possible D gene TRBD1, 6 bases. The V and J ends lost 3 bases and 6 bases respectively, with 8 bases between them. The CDR3 has 12 residues. CDR3 sequence reads: CASSFSGDGYTF. The CDR3 nucleotides are TGTGCCAGCAGTTTTTCAGGGGATGGCTACACCTTC.

This clonotype was counted only a few times. The gene calls are TRBV6-5 and TRBJ2-5, with a tentative D call TRBD1 (6 bases). The V and J ends lost 2 bases and 4 bases respectively, with 14 bases between them. This CDR3 contains 15 residues. CDR1 and CDR2 (germline): MNHEY, SVGAGI. CDR3 nucleotide sequence: TGTGCCAGCAGTTACGATGGGGGCGCGGGAGAGACCCAGTACTTC. It codes for CASSYDGGAGETQYF.

This chain's CDR3 is CASSSPRDRGPDQPQHF. The CDR3 bases are TGTGCCAGCAGTTCGCCCCGGGACAGGGGGCCCGATCAGCCCCAGCATTTT. V and J are TRBV28 and TRBJ1-5, with TRBD1 matching over 12 bases. CDR3 length equals 17 residues. The V segment lost 4 bases and the J segment 5 bases; nucleotides outside the gene matches: 9. Germline CDR1 MDHEN, CDR2 SYDVKM.

This clonotype was detected ten times or more. The V call is TRBV7-3, the J call TRBJ2-1; 7 nucleotides agree with TRBD2. V lost 4 bases, J lost 7 bases, and 7 bases stayed unmatched. Germline assignment: CDR1 SGHTA and CDR2 FQGTGA. CDR3 length: 14 residues. The chain's CDR3 is CASSSSGGRNEQFF. CDR3 DNA: TGTGCCAGCAGCTCCTCCGGGGGGAGGAATGAGCAGTTCTTC.

The chain carries TRBV7-6 and TRBJ1-2; D gene uncertain. Trimming took off 5 bases at V and 8 bases at J, with 12 bases between the two ends. In germline, CDR1 is SGHVS, CDR2 FNYEAQ. This CDR3 region has 12 residues. DNA for the CDR3: TGTGCCAGCAGCGAGGGAAAAGCCGGCTACACCTTC. It codes for CASSEGKAGYTF.

This chain uses TRBV19 with TRBJ2-1; the D gene is possibly TRBD2 (6 bases). Germline CDR1 is LNHDA and CDR2 is SQIVND (reference sequence). Trimming shortened V by 7 bases and J by 2 bases, and 15 bases separated the two germline ends. The CDR3 has 15 residues. The CDR3 DNA reads as TGTGCCAGTACCGCCGGACTATTTCCCTACAATGAGCAGTTCTTC. This translates into CASTAGLFPYNEQFF.

This clonotype was picked up a small number of times. The V gene is TRBV4-2, the J gene TRBJ1-5; a weak D match, TRBD1 (5 bases). Germline CDR1 and CDR2: LGHNA and YNFKEQ. This CDR3 has 15 residues. V was pared by 0 bases and J by 6 bases, with 12 bases between. CDR3 sequence reads: CASSQEPGNSQPQHF. The CDR3 DNA sequence: TGTGCCAGCAGCCAAGAGCCAGGGAACAGTCAGCCCCAGCATTTT.

V is TRBV20-1 and J is TRBJ1-2; D unclear. CDR3 length: 13 amino acids. Germline values: CDR1 DFQATT, CDR2 SNEGSKA (reference sequence). V was pared by 0 bases and J by 2 bases, with 7 bases between. This chain's CDR3 is CSARDPRNYGYTF. DNA for the CDR3: TGCAGTGCTAGAGATCCGAGGAACTATGGCTACACCTTC.

V is TRBV6-2 or TRBV6-3 and J is TRBJ2-7, with 7 bases identical to TRBD1. The V segment lost 6 bases and the J segment 5 bases; nucleotides outside the gene matches: 10. The CDR3 runs 14 residues. Germline CDR1 is MNHEY and CDR2 is SVGEGT. CDR3 nucleotide sequence: TGTGCCAGCAGCCCCGCCAGGGGGTTCGACGAGCAGTACGTC. The encoded protein is CASSPARGFDEQYV.

The chain is built from TRBV27 and TRBJ2-1; tentatively, D is TRBD1 or TRBD2 (5 bases each). The CDR3 runs to 16 residues. Germline lookup yields CDR1 MNHEY and CDR2 SMNVEV (reference sequence). The V and J ends lost 1 base and 1 base respectively, with 11 bases between them. CDR3 loop: CASSLFRGASYNEQFF. Written as DNA, the CDR3 is TGTGCCAGCAGTTTATTCCGGGGCGCGTCCTACAATGAGCAGTTCTTC.

This clonotype has more than one count but fewer than ten. The chain is built from TRBV4-1 and TRBJ2-1; D is perhaps TRBD1 or TRBD2 (5 bases each). The CDR3 consists of 14 residues. The germline gives CDR1 MGHRA, CDR2 YSYEKL. The V and J ends lost 1 base and 12 bases respectively, with 16 bases between them. The DNA for the CDR3 is TGCGCCAGCAGCCAAGTCTCTAGCCAGGGAATGCAGTTCTTC. The encoded protein is CASSQVSSQGMQFF.

J is TRBJ2-2 and V is TRBV2, with TRBD2 matching 8 bases. Germline V CDR1 and CDR2: SNHLY, FYNNEI. V dropped 7 bases and J dropped 3; count of bases not matched to a gene: 4. CDR3 length: 14 amino acids. CDR3 in DNA: TGTGCCAGCACGGGGGGGCCAGACACCGGGGAGCTGTTTTTT. It is translated as CASTGGPDTGELFF.

The chain employs TRBV10-3 and TRBJ2-1; weak D call: TRBD2 (5 bases). The V gene lost 4 bases and the J gene lost 0 bases, with 7 bases spanning the gap. Germline V gives CDR1 ENHRY, CDR2 SYGVKD. The length of the CDR3 is 14 residues. CDR3 amino acids: CAISGTDSYNEQFF. CDR3 nucleotide sequence: TGTGCCATCAGTGGGACTGACTCCTACAATGAGCAGTTCTTC.

This chain connects TRBV27 to TRBJ1-1, with D perhaps matching TRBD1 (6 bases). This CDR3 comprises 13 residues. The V end was cut by 0 bases, the J end by 6 bases, with 8 bases between. CDR1 and CDR2 (germline): MNHEY, SMNVEV (reference sequence). For the CDR3, the DNA is TGTGCCAGCAGTTTATCGTGGACAGCTGAAGCTTTCTTT. Encoded protein: CASSLSWTAEAFF.

The chain combines TRBV27 with TRBJ2-1, with TRBD2 matching over 9 bases. Trimming removed 5 bases from V and 4 bases from J; junction bases left unmatched: 9. The germline V gene encodes CDR1 MNHEY and CDR2 SMNVEV (reference sequence). The CDR3 length is 16 residues. CDR3 bases: TGTGCCAGCAGTCAAAGGGCGGGGGGGGTATACAATGAGCAGTTCTTC. Protein sequence: CASSQRAGGVYNEQFF.

V and J are TRBV7-9 and TRBJ2-1; TRBD1 matches 9 bases. This CDR3 is 15 amino acids long. J was trimmed by 5 bases and V by 4 bases; bases with no gene match: 6. Germline assignment: CDR1 SEHNR and CDR2 FQNEAQ (reference sequence). CDR3 bases: TGTGCCAGCAGCTCCCGGGACAGGGAACACAATGAGCAGTTCTTC. It translates to CASSSRDREHNEQFF.

The chain has TRBV4-1 and TRBJ1-4, with D perhaps TRBD1 (5 bases). CDR1 is MGHRA and CDR2 is YSYEKL in the germline V gene. This CDR3 has 16 residues. V was pared by 4 bases and J by 5 bases, with 17 bases between. As DNA, the CDR3 is TGCGCCAGCAGCCCCGAGGGGATAGGCATAAATGAAAAACTGTTTTTT. Its translation: CASSPEGIGINEKLFF.

This clonotype was seen many times. The chain combines TRBV6-5 with TRBJ1-2; perhaps TRBD1 as D (5 bases). Per the germline V gene, CDR1 is MNHEY and CDR2 is SVGAGI. V lost 5 bases and J lost 0, with 16 bases in between. The CDR3 runs 16 residues. CDR3 protein: CASSNNYRIANYGYTF. DNA of the CDR3: TGTGCCAGCAGTAACAATTACAGGATTGCTAACTATGGCTACACCTTC.